Presented here are 20 T cell receptor beta chains from one specimen sequenced in a study of T cell clonality in common variable immunodeficiency. Sequencing was performed with immunoSEQ multiplex PCR; in TCRdb, only in-frame clones are kept and a portion is missing. The sample gives 55,000 or so clones, none seen only once, and the top ten clones hold roughly 0.83%. Material: peripheral blood mononuclear cells. These receptors all come from a person between 18 and 75 years old in good health.

This clone was seen many times. The CDR3 end lies 3 residues beyond the end of the read and is filled in from the germline J gene. The rearrangement uses TRBV6-2 or TRBV6-3 and TRBJ2-5; D ambiguous. The CDR3 sequence is 11 residues long. Trimming took 8 bases from V and 5 from J, leaving 9 bases between them. Germline V gene data show CDR1 as MNHEY and CDR2 as SVGEGT. CDR3 in amino acids: CASQVVETQYF. Incomplete CDR3 DNA: TGTGCCAGCCAGGTTGTGGAGACC.

This clone appeared many times. The read gets to within 3 residues of the CDR3 end, and the germline J gene fills in the rest. The chain is built from TRBV20-1 and TRBJ1-1; a weak D match, TRBD1 (6 bases). The germline gives CDR1 DFQATT, CDR2 SNEGSKA (reference sequence). The V end was cut by 6 bases, the J end by 4 bases, with 18 bases between. The CDR3 has 14 amino acids. CDR3 sequence reads: CSARDIRGATEAFF. CDR3 DNA, as far as it was read: TGCAGTGCAAGGGACATCCGGGGGGCCACTGAA.

This clone was counted ten times or more. Coverage ceases 3 residues before the CDR3 finishes, and the germline J gene fills in the end. The chain links TRBV10-3 to TRBJ2-2; maybe TRBD1 (5 bases). Per germline, CDR1 ENHRY and CDR2 SYGVKD. This CDR3 contains 16 residues. Deletions cut 2 bases from V and 6 bases from J, with 16 bases between. This CDR3 is CAISEGAQRRSGELFF. The CDR3 DNA, read in part, is TGTGCCATCAGTGAGGGGGCTCAGAGGCGCTCCGGGGAG.

The table lists this clone with many counts. The sequenced CDR3 bases are TGTGCCAGTAGATTAACAGTCACTGAA. Protein sequence: CASRLTVTE. The entire CDR3 protein reads CASRLTVTEAFF. The V and J genes are TRBV19 and TRBJ1-1, with D hard to call. The read is 3 residues too short to cover the CDR3 end, so that end is filled in from the germline J gene. This CDR3 is built from 12 residues. In germline, CDR1 is LNHDA, CDR2 SQIVND (reference sequence). The V end lost 6 bases, the J end lost 4 bases, and 9 bases lay between the germline ends.

This clone was counted many times. From the germline J gene comes the end of the CDR3, since the read stops 3 residues before it. The chain is built from TRBV6-4 and TRBJ1-5, with a tentative D call TRBD1 (6 bases). The germline CDR1 and CDR2 sequences are MRHNA and SNTAGT. The ends were cut back, 6 bases at V and 2 bases at J, with 14 bases in the middle. CDR3 length: 15 amino acids. The chain's CDR3 is CASSRWAGGNQPQHF. The part of the CDR3 DNA that was read is TGTGCCAGCAGCCGGTGGGCAGGGGGCAATCAGCCC.

Many counts were recorded for this clone. Sequence at one end of the junction differs from germline and may be a read error. The read stops 3 residues short of the end of the CDR3; the missing end is completed from the germline J gene. The V gene is TRBV20-1, the J gene TRBJ2-3; 9 bases fit TRBD1. Germline V CDR1 and CDR2: DFQATT, SNEGSKA (reference sequence). The CDR3 is made up of 16 amino acids. The CDR3 DNA, read in part, is TGCAGCGCTATCACAGGGGGCGGACTCGGGTATCAGCCG. Translated: CSAITGGGLGYQP. The whole CDR3 region reads CSAITGGGLGYQPQYF.

The table lists this clone with many counts. The CDR3 reads CASCHGGVTNYGYTF. CDR3 bases read: TGTGCCAGTTGCCACGGAGGGGTTACTAACTATGGC. The V gene is TRBV19, the J gene TRBJ1-2; TRBD1 is a possible D gene (5 bases). The CDR3 end lies 3 residues beyond the end of the read and is filled in from the germline J gene. The germline V gene has CDR1 LNHDA and CDR2 SQIVND (reference sequence). CDR3 size: 15 residues. Trimming took off 8 bases at V and 0 bases at J, with 16 bases between the two ends.

This clone was detected ten times or more. With the read ending 3 residues before the CDR3 end, the germline J gene is used to fill in that end. The chain uses TRBV5-1 and TRBJ1-1; 7 bases map to TRBD1. The germline V gene encodes CDR1 SGHRS and CDR2 YFSETQ. Trimming at V came to 4 bases and at J to 0 bases, leaving 9 bases not matched to a gene. This CDR3 has 16 amino acids. The covered CDR3 bases are TGCGCCAGCAGCGCTCCCTACAGGGGTTTGAACACTGAA. It codes for CASSAPYRGLNTE. The CDR3 as a whole reads CASSAPYRGLNTEAFF.

This clone was seen more than once but under ten times. The read stops 3 residues short of the end of the CDR3; the missing end is completed from the germline J gene. V gene TRBV30 combines with J gene TRBJ1-2, with D possibly matching TRBD1 (5 bases). The CDR3 is 15 amino acids. Germline assignment: CDR1 GTSNPN and CDR2 SVGIG (reference sequence). CDR3 residues: CAWSVTGTSPDTYTF. The DNA read from the CDR3 is TGTGCCTGGAGTGTAACCGGGACTAGCCCAGATACC.

The sample holds a few counts of this clone. The CDR3 is cut off 3 residues early in the read; its end comes from the germline J gene. V gene TRBV7-6 combines with J gene TRBJ2-5; D gene ambiguous. The germline V gene encodes CDR1 SGHVS and CDR2 FNYEAQ. CDR3 length: 14 residues. V was clipped by 5 bases and J by 4 bases, with 14 bases between them. CDR3 sequence: CASSPSQARETQYF. CDR3 DNA, as far as it was read: TGTGCCAGCAGCCCCAGCCAGGCCCGAGAGACC.

This clone was observed at least ten times. The CDR3 bases that were read are TGCGCCAGCAGCTGGCGGGCAGATCAAGAGACC. Its protein product is CASSWRADQET. The full CDR3 protein reads CASSWRADQETQYF. The chain combines TRBV5-1 with TRBJ2-5; D is perhaps TRBD2 (5 bases). The CDR3 end is not reached by the read, which stops 3 residues before it; the germline J gene fills it in. V gave up 3 bases and J gave up 2 bases, with 11 bases separating them. The length of the CDR3 is 14 residues. Germline V gene data show CDR1 as SGHRS and CDR2 as YFSETQ.

This clone was counted at least ten times. With the read ending 3 residues before the CDR3 end, the germline J gene is used to fill in that end. This sequence joins TRBV19 and TRBJ1-5; a possible D gene is TRBD1 (6 bases). Trimming removed 0 bases from V and 6 bases from J, with 33 bases in between. CDR3 length equals 22 residues. Germline V gene sequence: CDR1 LNHDA, CDR2 SQIVND (reference sequence). The CDR3 loop reads CASSIDVYLPQLDGRGGQPQHF. Partial CDR3 DNA: TGTGCCAGTAGTATAGACGTATACTTACCCCAACTGGACGGGAGAGGGGGTCAGCCC.

A word on this clone: The CDR3 goes on 3 residues after the read ends, and that part is filled in from the germline J gene. The chain couples TRBV18 to TRBJ1-1; TRBD1 aligns across 7 bases. The V gene's germline CDR1 is KGHSH and CDR2 LQKENI. With 2 bases clipped from V and 4 bases from J, the junction kept 10 bases outside the gene matches. This CDR3 is 16 amino acids long. CDR3 in amino acids: CASSPSRRGRSTEAFF. Incomplete CDR3 DNA: TGTGCCAGCTCACCATCGAGAAGGGGGCGAAGCACTGAA.

Ten or more counts support this clone. The read halts 3 residues ahead of the CDR3 end, with the missing end drawn from the germline J gene. This chain links TRBV7-9 with TRBJ2-1; 11 bases fit TRBD2. The trim removed 3 bases at V and 8 bases at J, leaving 6 bases unmatched. The CDR3 is 15 amino acids. Germline V gives CDR1 SEHNR, CDR2 FQNEAQ (reference sequence). CDR3 bases read: TGTGCCAGCAGCTTCGGGCTAGCGGGAGGTCATGAG. Translation gives CASSFGLAGGHE. The full CDR3 reads CASSFGLAGGHEQFF.

This clone showed up many times. With the read ending 3 residues before the CDR3 end, the germline J gene is used to fill in that end. The chain links TRBV5-1 to TRBJ2-2; 7 positions agree with TRBD1. V was clipped by 4 bases and J by 8 bases; unmatched bases: 17. The germline CDR1 and CDR2 sequences are SGHRS and YFSETQ. The CDR3 is made up of 17 amino acids. The CDR3: CASSTYWTGDSIGELFF. The part of the CDR3 DNA that was read is TGCGCCAGCAGCACGTACTGGACAGGAGATTCCATAGGGGAG.

This clone was counted many times. The missing CDR3 end, 3 residues past where the read stops, is filled in from the germline J gene. V gene TRBV30 combines with J gene TRBJ2-7; tentative D call: TRBD1 (5 bases). The germline V gene encodes CDR1 GTSNPN and CDR2 SVGIG (reference sequence). CDR3 length: 14 amino acids. V was trimmed by 0 bases and J by 0 bases, leaving 9 bases between them. Partial CDR3 DNA: TGTGCCTGGAGTGTACCCGACAGCTCCTACGAG. This gives the protein CAWSVPDSSYE. The whole CDR3 protein reads CAWSVPDSSYEQYF. Variable domain in full (rest from reference TRBV30 and TRBJ2-7): SQTIHQWPATLVQPVGSPLSLECTVEGTSNPNLYWYRQAAGRGLQLLFYSVGIGQISSEVPQNLSASRPQDRQFILSSKKLLLSDSGFYLCAWSVPDSSYEQYFGPGTRLTVT.

This clone was detected ten times or more. The DNA ends 3 residues before the CDR3 does, and the rest of the CDR3 is filled in from the germline J gene. The gene calls are TRBV5-1 and TRBJ2-7, with TRBD2 matching over 12 bases. Germline CDR1 is SGHRS and CDR2 is YFSETQ. The CDR3 has 14 amino acids. Trimming cost V 5 bases and J 3 bases; bases outside gene matches: 3. The CDR3 DNA, read in part, is TGCGCCAGCAGGTCGACTAGCGGGAGCTACGAG. Protein: CASRSTSGSYE. The entire CDR3 protein reads CASRSTSGSYEQYF.

This clone was counted ten times or more. The read falls 3 residues short of the CDR3 end, and the missing part is taken from the germline J gene. This chain connects TRBV10-1 to TRBJ2-2, with TRBD1 matching over 11 bases. Trimming removed 7 bases from V and 5 bases from J; junction bases left unmatched: 3. Germline-derived CDR1 and CDR2 are WNHNN and SYGVQD (reference sequence). CDR3 length equals 14 residues. The CDR3 loop is CASNRDRGTGELFF. CDR3 DNA, as far as it was read: TGCGCCAGCAACCGGGACAGGGGGACCGGGGAG.

At least ten counts were recorded for this clone. The read falls 3 residues short of the CDR3 end, and the missing part is taken from the germline J gene. The genes are TRBV7-3 and TRBJ2-5; D is unclear. Germline V gene lookup returns CDR1 SGHTA and CDR2 FQGTGA. CDR3 length equals 13 residues. Trimming removed 5 bases at V and 3 bases at J, with 10 bases between. The CDR3 sequence: CASSPLREETQYF. CDR3 DNA (partial): TGTGCCAGCAGCCCCCTCCGGGAAGAGACC.

This clone was detected ten times or more. The observed sequence ends 3 residues before the CDR3 terminus, with the missing tail filled in from the germline J gene. V gene TRBV18 combines with J gene TRBJ1-3; D may be TRBD1 (6 bases). This CDR3 has 14 residues. Germline V gene data show CDR1 as KGHSH and CDR2 as LQKENI. The V and J ends lost 4 bases and 4 bases respectively, with 11 bases between them. CDR3 DNA, as far as it was read: TGTGCCAGCTCACTCCGGACAGCGGGAAACACC. Translating gives CASSLRTAGNT. The full CDR3 sequence reads CASSLRTAGNTIYF.